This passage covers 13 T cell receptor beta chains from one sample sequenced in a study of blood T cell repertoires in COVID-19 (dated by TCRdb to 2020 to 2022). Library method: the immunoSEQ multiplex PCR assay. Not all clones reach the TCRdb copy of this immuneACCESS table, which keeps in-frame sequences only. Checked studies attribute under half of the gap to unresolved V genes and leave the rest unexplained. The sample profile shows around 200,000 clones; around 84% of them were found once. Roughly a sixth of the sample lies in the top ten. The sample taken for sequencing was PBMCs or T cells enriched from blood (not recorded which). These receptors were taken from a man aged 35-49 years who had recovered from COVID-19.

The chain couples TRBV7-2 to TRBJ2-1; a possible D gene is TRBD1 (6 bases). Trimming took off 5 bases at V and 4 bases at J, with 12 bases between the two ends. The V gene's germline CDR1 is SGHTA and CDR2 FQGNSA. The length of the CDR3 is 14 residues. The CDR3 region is CASSPDSAYNEQFF. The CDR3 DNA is TGTGCCAGCAGCCCGGACAGCGCTTACAATGAGCAGTTCTTC.

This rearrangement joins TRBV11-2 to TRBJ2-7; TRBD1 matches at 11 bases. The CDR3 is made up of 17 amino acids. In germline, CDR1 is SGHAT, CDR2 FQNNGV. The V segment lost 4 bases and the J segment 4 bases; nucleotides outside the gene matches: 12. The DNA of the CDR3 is TGTGCCAGCAGCTACTTACCTACCGGGACAGGGGGGTACGAGCAGTACTTC. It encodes CASSYLPTGTGGYEQYF.

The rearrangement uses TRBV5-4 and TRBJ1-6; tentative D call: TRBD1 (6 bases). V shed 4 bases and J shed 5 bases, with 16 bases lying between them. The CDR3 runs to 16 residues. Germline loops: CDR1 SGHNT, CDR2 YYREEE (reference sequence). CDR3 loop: CASSQLGGYNNSPLHF. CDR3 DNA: TGTGCCAGCAGCCAACTAGGGGGATATAATAATTCACCCCTCCACTTT.

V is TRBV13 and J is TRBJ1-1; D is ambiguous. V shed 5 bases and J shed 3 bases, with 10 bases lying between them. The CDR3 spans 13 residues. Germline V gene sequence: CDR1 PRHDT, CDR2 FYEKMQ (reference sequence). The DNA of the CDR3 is TGTGCCAGCAGCCCGGAGGAATACACTGAAGCTTTCTTT. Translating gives CASSPEEYTEAFF.

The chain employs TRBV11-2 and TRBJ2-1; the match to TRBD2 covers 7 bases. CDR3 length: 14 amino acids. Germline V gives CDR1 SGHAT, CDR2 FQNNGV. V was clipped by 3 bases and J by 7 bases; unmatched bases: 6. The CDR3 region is CASSFVREVNEQFF. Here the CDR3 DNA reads TGTGCCAGCAGCTTTGTACGGGAGGTGAATGAGCAGTTCTTC.

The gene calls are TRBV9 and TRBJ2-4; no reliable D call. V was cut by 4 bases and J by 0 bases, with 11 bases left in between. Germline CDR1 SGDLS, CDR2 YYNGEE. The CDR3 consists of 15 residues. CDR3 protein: CASSLRFLAKNIQYF. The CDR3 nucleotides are TGTGCCAGCAGCCTCAGGTTCCTAGCCAAAAACATTCAGTACTTC.

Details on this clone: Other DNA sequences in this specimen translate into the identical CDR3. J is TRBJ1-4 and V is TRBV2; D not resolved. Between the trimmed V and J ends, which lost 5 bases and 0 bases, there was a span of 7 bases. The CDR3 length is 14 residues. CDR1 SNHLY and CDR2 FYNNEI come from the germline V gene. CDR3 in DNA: TGTGCCAGCAGTCCGGGGACAACTAATGAAAAACTGTTTTTT. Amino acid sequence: CASSPGTTNEKLFF.

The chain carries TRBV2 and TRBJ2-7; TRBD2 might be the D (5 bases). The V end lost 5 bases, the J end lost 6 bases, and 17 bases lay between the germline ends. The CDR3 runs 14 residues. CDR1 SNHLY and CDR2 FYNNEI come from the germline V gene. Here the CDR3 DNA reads TGTGCCAGCAGTCGAGGGCGGAACAGTGGCGAGCAGTACTTC. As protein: CASSRGRNSGEQYF.

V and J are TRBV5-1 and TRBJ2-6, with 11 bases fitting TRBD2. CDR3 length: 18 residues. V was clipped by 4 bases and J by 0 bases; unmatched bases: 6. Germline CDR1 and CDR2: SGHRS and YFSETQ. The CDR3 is CASSPGLAGPSGANVLTF. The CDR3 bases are TGCGCCAGCAGCCCTGGACTAGCGGGTCCCTCTGGGGCCAACGTCCTGACTTTC.

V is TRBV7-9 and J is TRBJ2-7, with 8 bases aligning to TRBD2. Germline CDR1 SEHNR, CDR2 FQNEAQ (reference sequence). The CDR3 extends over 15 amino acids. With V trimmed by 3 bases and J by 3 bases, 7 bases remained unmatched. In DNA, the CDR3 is TGTGCCAGCAGCTTCCCGGGGAGCGGGAGCTACGAGCAGTACTTC. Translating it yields CASSFPGSGSYEQYF.

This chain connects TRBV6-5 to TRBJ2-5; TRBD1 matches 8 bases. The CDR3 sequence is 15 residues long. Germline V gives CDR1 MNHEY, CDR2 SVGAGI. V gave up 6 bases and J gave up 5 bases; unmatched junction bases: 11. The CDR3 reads CASSSTWTGRETQYF. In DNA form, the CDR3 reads TGTGCCAGCAGCTCTACCTGGACAGGGCGGGAGACCCAGTACTTC.

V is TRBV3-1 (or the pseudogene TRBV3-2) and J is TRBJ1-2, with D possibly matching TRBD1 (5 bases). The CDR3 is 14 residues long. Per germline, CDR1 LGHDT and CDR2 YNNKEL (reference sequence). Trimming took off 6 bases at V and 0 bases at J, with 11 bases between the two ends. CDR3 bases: TGTGCCAGCAGTCCAGGACAATCTAACTATGGCTACACCTTC. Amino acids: CASSPGQSNYGYTF.

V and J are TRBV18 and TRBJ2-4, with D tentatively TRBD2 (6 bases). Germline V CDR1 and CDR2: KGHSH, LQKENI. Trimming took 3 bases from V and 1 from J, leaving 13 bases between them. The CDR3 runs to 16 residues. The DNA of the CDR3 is TGTGCCAGCTCACCCAACGGAGGGGACGCCAAAAACATTCAGTACTTC. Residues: CASSPNGGDAKNIQYF.